The sequence of this TCR beta chain was determined in a study of blood T cells in healthy people across ages. Findings and limits, study-wide: Roughly linear age-related decline in beta diversity appeared, significant by age about 40. The CMV status of each donor remained undetermined, and this could have confounded shifts in expanded clonotypes.

To note about this clonotype: Its specificity is not known.

A second PCR of roughly 7 to 11 cycles used a sample-barcoded 5' primer and a J-beta primer mix. Each cDNA molecule was tagged by a template-switch adaptor with 12 random nucleotides. TCRdb re-analysed the 5' RACE reads in MiXCR, keeping a single row per CDR3 protein. Here the sample spans fewer than 2,000,000 distinct CDR3 sequences, about two fifths being singletons. Samples each yielded at least 6 micrograms of total RNA. Per germline, CDR1 MNHEY and CDR2 SMNVEV (reference sequence). CDR3 size: 14 residues. The ends lost 5 bases at V and 4 bases at J; junction bases unmatched: 5. The sequence was collected from a human donor in good health. J is TRBJ1-5 and V is TRBV27; 7 nucleotides line up with TRBD1. The source material was blood. The CDR3 nucleotides read TGTGCCAGCAGTCCCACGACAGGGAATCAGCCCCAGCATTTT. The encoded protein is CASSPTTGNQPQHF.